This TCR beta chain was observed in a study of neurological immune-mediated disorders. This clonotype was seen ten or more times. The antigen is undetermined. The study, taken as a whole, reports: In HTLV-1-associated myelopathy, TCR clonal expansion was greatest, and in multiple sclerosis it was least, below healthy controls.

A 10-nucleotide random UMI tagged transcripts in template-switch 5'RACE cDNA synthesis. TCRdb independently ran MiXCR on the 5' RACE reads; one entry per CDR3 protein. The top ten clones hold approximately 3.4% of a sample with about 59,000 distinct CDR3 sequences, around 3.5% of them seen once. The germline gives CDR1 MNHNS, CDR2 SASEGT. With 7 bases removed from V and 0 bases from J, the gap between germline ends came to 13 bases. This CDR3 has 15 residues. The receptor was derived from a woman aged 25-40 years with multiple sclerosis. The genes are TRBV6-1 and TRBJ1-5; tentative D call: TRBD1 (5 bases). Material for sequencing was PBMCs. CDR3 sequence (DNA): TGTGCCAGCACTCGAGGGGTCCTTAGCAATCAGCCCCAGCATTTT. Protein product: CASTRGVLSNQPQHF.